This T cell receptor beta chain emerged from a study of T cells after yellow fever vaccination (dated by TCRdb to about 2019). For the study in its entirety: The SMART-Seq v4 Ultra Low Input RNA kit was used to prepare libraries from fractions with low cell numbers. To follow T-cell clones before and after primary and booster YFV17D yellow fever vaccination, bulk TCR alpha and beta repertoires were sequenced over time. Two healthy male donors, one aged 18 to 30 and one aged 30 to 40 years, made up the cohort. Bulk PBMC replicates and cell subsets were isolated from blood drawn at multiple timepoints before and after both primary and secondary immunization. Points the paper makes about the study in general: After the booster, most clones that had expanded after primary vaccination were detected again (about 95% of CD4 and roughly 86% of CD8), suggesting broad maintenance of memory. Because abundant contaminating clonotypes from the bulk population could be contained in FACS-sorted repertoires, computational filtering was required. Only a couple of donors were included in the study, so the extent to which the findings can be generalized is limited. A small share of clonotypes was detected in both CD4 and CD8 compartments, with the overlap likely arising from convergent recombination. The secondary T-cell response was found to be weaker but faster than the primary response, with a peak reached on day 5 rather than on day 15.

The sample's treatment or condition label is to be understood as: live attenuated yellow fever vaccine strain. At each blood-draw timepoint, two biological replicates of bulk PBMCs were collected. PBMCs were isolated from peripheral blood using a standard Ficoll-Paque protocol. TriZol was used to extract RNA from bulk PBMCs, from CD4 and CD8 fractions, and from dextramer-positive and dextramer-negative fractions. TCR cDNA was synthesized by 5'RACE template switching, through which a universal primer site and unique molecular identifiers were introduced. Priming of cDNA synthesis was performed from both the TCR alpha and TCR beta constant segments. Library amplification used two PCR steps, and the second PCR step added sample barcodes and sequencing adapters. Libraries were sequenced on Illumina HiSeq 2500 (2x100 bp) or NovaSeq (2x150 bp). For the original study's pipeline: Reads were demultiplexed and collapsed into UMI consensus sequences with MIGEC, and V(D)J alignment was performed with MiXCR. Vaccine-responding clonotypes were identified with edgeR using replicate PBMC samples, with FDR below 0.01 and a log2 fold change above 5 up to day 15 being required. Each bulk clonotype received a CD4 or CD8 identity based on whether the sequenced CD4 or CD8 repertoire contained that clonotype at higher abundance. TCRdb reanalyzed the raw reads on its own, using fastp at Q25 for trimming and MiXCR for clone calling, and kept in-frame beta chains. Every entry covers one CDR3 protein and lists the most common genes and DNA from its rows. TCRdb's processing, not the authors' own work, is the source of the V and J calls. This sample has 620,000 or so distinct CDR3 sequences in its table, and about a sixth of those were observed once. The ten top clones hold approximately 15% of the sample.

The CDR3 contains 18 residues, cysteine and phenylalanine counted. Just CDR3 DNA is preserved here, 54 bases in frame from base 1. Compared with germline, V lacks 0 bases and J lacks 0 bases; bases without a gene match: 1. The germline V gene supplies CDR1 KGHSH and CDR2 LQKENI. Remarks on this clonotype: Its antigen is still unknown. No base qualities exist here, and no much larger clone lies one base off it.

This clonotype was sampled from a man between 18 and 35 years old who received the YFV17D yellow fever vaccine. Here the chain combines TRBV18 and TRBJ2-1; 14 of the junction bases match TRBD2. The material was PBMCs, obtained 5 days after the first yellow fever vaccination. The CDR3 protein: CASSPPTSGGASYNEQFF. The base sequence is TGTGCCAGCTCACCACCGACTAGCGGGGGGGCCTCCTACAATGAGCAGTTCTTC.